This is a list of T cell receptor beta chains from one sample in a study of blood T cell repertoires in COVID-19. Libraries were prepared by immunoSEQ multiplex PCR; TCRdb keeps only in-frame clonotypes and omits some of them. The repertoire holds 380,000 or so clones, over 75% seen once, with approximately 1% in the top ten. Input material: PBMCs or T cells enriched from blood (not recorded which). These receptors all stem from a woman aged 30 to 39 with acute COVID-19. Both conserved end residues are part of each CDR3. Fields, in order: clone size, CDR3 length, J gene, D gene, V gene, CDR3 protein, CDR3 DNA. A D gene is named only where the DNA matches it firmly. Clone size is given for some rows only: seen once, a few or many times, or a class if the clone is expanded.

.,13,TRBJ1-2,.,TRBV6-1,CASSDAASGGYTF,TGTGCCAGCAGTGATGCGGCCAGCGGCGGCTACACCTTC
.,15,TRBJ1-2,TRBD1,TRBV6-5,CASTINRGGPYGYTF,TGTGCCAGCACCATAAACAGGGGTGGCCCCTATGGCTACACCTTC
.,17,TRBJ2-1,TRBD2,TRBV3-1/TRBV3-2,CASSRAPHSGGAKEQFF,TGTGCCAGCAGCCGAGCTCCCCATAGCGGGGGGGCCAAGGAGCAGTTCTTC
.,14,TRBJ2-7,.,TRBV11-2,CASSLTSWLNEQYF,TGTGCCAGCAGCTTAACGAGTTGGTTAAACGAGCAGTACTTC
once,14,TRBJ2-4,.,TRBV27,CASSLGERGGIQYF,TGTGCCAGCAGTTTGGGAGAGAGAGGAGGCATTCAGTACTTC
.,12,TRBJ1-1,.,TRBV29-1,CSVEGDYTEAFF,TGCAGCGTGGAGGGTGACTACACTGAAGCTTTCTTT
.,13,TRBJ2-3,.,TRBV30,CGGAGAHTDTQYF,TGTGGCGGGGCGGGGGCTCACACAGATACGCAGTATTTT
few,14,TRBJ1-4,.,TRBV5-1,CASSSSGKNEKLFF,TGCGCCAGCAGCTCCTCAGGGAAGAATGAAAAACTGTTTTTT
.,14,TRBJ2-2,TRBD1,TRBV7-2,CASSPGQGTGELFF,TGTGCCAGCAGCCCAGGACAGGGAACCGGGGAGCTGTTTTTT
.,15,TRBJ2-7,TRBD1,TRBV27,CASSPDRGRGYEQYF,TGTGCCAGCAGTCCCGACAGGGGGCGAGGATACGAGCAGTACTTC
.,15,TRBJ1-2,.,TRBV5-1,CASSLTRQGSHGYTF,TGCGCCAGCAGCTTAACTCGGCAGGGATCCCATGGCTACACCTTC
.,15,TRBJ1-1,.,TRBV7-9,CASSLGGGTDTEAFF,TGTGCCAGCAGCTTAGGGGGGGGAACAGACACTGAAGCTTTCTTT
once,18,TRBJ1-2,TRBD1,TRBV5-5,CASSFSPDRGQANYGYTF,TGTGCCAGCAGCTTTTCCCCTGACAGGGGGCAGGCTAACTATGGCTACACCTTC
.,15,TRBJ2-7,.,TRBV9,CASSPSSVGSYEQYF,TGTGCCAGCAGCCCCTCCAGCGTGGGTTCCTACGAGCAGTACTTC
.,14,TRBJ2-3,TRBD2,TRBV5-1,CASIRGDHTDTQYF,TGCGCCAGCATTCGGGGGGACCACACAGATACGCAGTATTTT
.,11,TRBJ1-2,TRBD1,TRBV2,CASSEGQGGSF,TGTGCCAGCAGTGAGGGACAGGGAGGGAGCTTC
.,15,TRBJ1-6,TRBD1,TRBV27,CASSNYRGGNSPLHF,TGTGCCAGCAGTAACTACAGGGGCGGTAATTCACCCCTCCACTTT
.,16,TRBJ1-2,.,TRBV4-1,CASSQGEGDNYYGYTF,TGCGCCAGCAGCCAAGGGGAAGGGGACAATTACTATGGCTACACCTTC
.,14,TRBJ2-7,TRBD1,TRBV2,CASRGADRGYEQYF,TGTGCCAGCAGGGGGGCGGACAGGGGCTACGAGCAGTACTTC
.,13,TRBJ1-1,.,TRBV5-1,CASSNTRGTEAFF,TGCGCCAGCAGCAATACTAGGGGGACTGAAGCTTTCTTT
.,14,TRBJ1-1,TRBD1,TRBV10-1,CASRAGTGGTEAFF,TGCGCCAGCAGGGCCGGGACAGGGGGCACTGAAGCTTTCTTT
.,15,TRBJ2-5,TRBD2,TRBV2,CASSEFSGYQETQYF,TGTGCCAGCAGTGAGTTTAGCGGGTACCAAGAGACCCAGTACTTC
.,16,TRBJ2-7,TRBD2,TRBV7-2,CASSLKRTSGGYEQYF,TGTGCCAGCAGCTTAAAGAGGACTAGCGGGGGGTACGAGCAGTACTTC
few,21,TRBJ2-7,TRBD1,TRBV30,CAWSVDGTVWQGPTLTYEQYF,TGTGCCTGGAGTGTCGACGGGACAGTCTGGCAGGGCCCAACCCTAACCTACGAGCAGTACTTC
.,19,TRBJ1-3,TRBD1,TRBV4-1,CASSQAGTGDTLSGNTIYF,TGCGCCAGCAGCCAAGCTGGGACAGGGGACACTCTCTCTGGAAACACCATATATTTT
.,21,TRBJ1-2,.,TRBV21-1,CASSNYVMKQGASTFNYGYTF,TGTGCCAGCAGCAACTACGTGATGAAACAGGGGGCTAGCACCTTTAACTATGGCTACACCTTC
.,15,TRBJ2-7,.,TRBV5-1,CASSKTSGQGGEQYF,TGCGCCAGCAGCAAGACTAGCGGACAGGGAGGGGAGCAGTACTTC
.,15,TRBJ1-5,TRBD1,TRBV15,CATSTGTGVNQPQHF,TGTGCCACCAGCACTGGGACAGGAGTCAATCAGCCCCAGCATTTT
.,12,TRBJ2-7,.,TRBV6-1,CASSEGQAKQYF,TGTGCCAGCAGTGAAGGGCAGGCCAAGCAGTACTTC
.,17,TRBJ1-5,TRBD1,TRBV19,CASSDGTAVASNQPQHF,TGTGCCAGTAGTGACGGGACAGCCGTAGCCAGCAATCAGCCCCAGCATTTT
once,17,TRBJ2-3,.,TRBV24-1,CATSDFRMGRDTDTQYF,TGTGCCACCAGTGATTTTAGGATGGGCAGGGACACAGATACGCAGTATTTT
.,13,TRBJ1-5,.,TRBV12-3/TRBV12-4,CASSFLGDQPQHF,TGTGCCAGCAGTTTCTTGGGCGATCAGCCCCAGCATTTT
.,13,TRBJ1-2,.,TRBV30,CAWSIASGYGYTF,TGTGCCTGGAGCATAGCGAGCGGCTATGGCTACACCTTC
.,17,TRBJ1-6,.,TRBV6-6,CASNRSPWSSYNSPLHF,TGTGCCAGCAACCGATCTCCTTGGAGCTCCTATAATTCACCCCTCCACTTT
.,14,TRBJ1-4,.,TRBV5-5,CASSPGASNEKLFF,TGTGCCAGCAGCCCTGGGGCCTCTAATGAAAAACTGTTTTTT
.,16,TRBJ2-2,TRBD2,TRBV4-2,CASSQGLAGSGGELFF,TGTGCCAGCAGCCAGGGACTAGCGGGGTCAGGCGGGGAGCTGTTTTTT
.,15,TRBJ1-4,TRBD1,TRBV30,CAWSARDRSNEKLFF,TGTGCCTGGAGTGCCCGGGACAGGTCTAATGAAAAACTGTTTTTT
.,17,TRBJ1-5,TRBD1,TRBV6-1,CASSEWQGALIGQPQHF,TGTGCCAGCAGTGAGTGGCAGGGGGCTTTAATTGGTCAGCCCCAGCATTTT
.,18,TRBJ1-3,.,TRBV5-5,CASSLAPFQEAGGNTIYF,TGTGCCAGCAGCTTGGCCCCATTCCAAGAGGCTGGGGGAAACACCATATATTTT
.,11,TRBJ1-2,.,TRBV10-3,CAISDGVGYTF,TGTGCCATCAGTGACGGGGTCGGCTACACCTTC